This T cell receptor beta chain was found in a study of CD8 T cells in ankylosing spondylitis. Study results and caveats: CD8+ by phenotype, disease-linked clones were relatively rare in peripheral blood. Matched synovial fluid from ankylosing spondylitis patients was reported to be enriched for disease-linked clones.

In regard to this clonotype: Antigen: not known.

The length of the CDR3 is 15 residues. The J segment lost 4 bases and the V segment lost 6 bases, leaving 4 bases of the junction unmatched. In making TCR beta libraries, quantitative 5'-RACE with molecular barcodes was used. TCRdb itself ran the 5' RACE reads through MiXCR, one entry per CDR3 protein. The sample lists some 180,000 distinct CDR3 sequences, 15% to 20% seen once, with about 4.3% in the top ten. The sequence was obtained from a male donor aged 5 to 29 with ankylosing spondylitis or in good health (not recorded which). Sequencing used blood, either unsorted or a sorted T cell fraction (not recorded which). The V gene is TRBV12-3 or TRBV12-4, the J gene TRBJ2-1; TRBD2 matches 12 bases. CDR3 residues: CASRTSGRLYNEQFF. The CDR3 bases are TGTGCCAGCAGAACTAGCGGGAGGTTGTACAATGAGCAGTTCTTC.